These 20 T cell receptor beta chains came from one sample sequenced in a study of shared clonotypes between healthy human individuals. Produced via immunoSEQ multiplex PCR; TCRdb's table is partial and in-frame only. The sample has roughly 680,000 clones, about two thirds seen once; the top ten hold under 2%. Specimen: memory CD4+ T cells sorted from blood. The subset was: CD45RA-negative fraction. These receptor sequences come from a woman aged 25 to 39 in good health.

This clone was seen a single time. The J gene is TRBJ2-4, the V gene TRBV19; D is unclear. The CDR3 totals 14 residues. Looked up from germline, CDR1 is LNHDA and CDR2 is SQIVND (reference sequence). Between the trimmed V and J ends, which lost 2 bases and 5 bases, there was a span of 10 bases. The CDR3 DNA follows: TGTGCCAGTAGTATAAGGTGGAACGAAAACATTCAGTACTTC. Translated, it gives CASSIRWNENIQYF.

The CDR3 spells CASSPLWQTTGELFF. CDR3 DNA sequence: TGTGCCAGCTCACCACTCTGGCAGACCACCGGGGAGCTGTTTTTT. J is TRBJ2-2 and V is TRBV18; no clear D. In germline, CDR1 is KGHSH, CDR2 LQKENI. The V end was cut by 1 base, the J end by 4 bases, with 10 bases between. The CDR3 consists of 15 residues.

The DNA of the CDR3 is TGCGCCAGCAGAGAGGACAGAGATAGCAATCAGCCCCAGCATTTT. This sequence encodes CASREDRDSNQPQHF. The chain recombines TRBV10-1 with TRBJ1-5; tentative D call: TRBD1 (6 bases). Germline V gene sequence: CDR1 WNHNN, CDR2 SYGVQD (reference sequence). The germline V and J ends were trimmed by 6 bases and 0 bases, with 12 bases remaining between them. The CDR3 runs 15 residues.

The chain carries TRBV7-8 and TRBJ1-5; D is uncertain. Germline CDR1 reads SGHVS; CDR2 reads FQNEAQ. CDR3 length: 14 residues. V gave up 5 bases and J gave up 5 bases, with 13 bases separating them. The CDR3 reads CASSPRGGHQPQHF. CDR3 coding DNA: TGTGCCAGCAGCCCCCGGGGAGGGCATCAGCCCCAGCATTTT.

CDR3 nucleotide sequence: TGTGCCAGTAGTCGACAGGGAGGGGCTCGCAATCAGCCCCAGCATTTT. The encoded protein is CASSRQGGARNQPQHF. The rearrangement uses TRBV19 and TRBJ1-5, with TRBD1 matching over 7 bases. The CDR3 covers 16 residues. CDR1 and CDR2 from the germline V gene are LNHDA and SQIVND (reference sequence). Trimming took 5 bases from V and 2 from J; bases not matched to a gene: 9.

The chain has TRBV6-5 and TRBJ2-7, with a weak D call TRBD1 (6 bases). The CDR3 has 15 amino acids. V lost 6 bases, J lost 2 bases, and 17 bases lay in between. CDR1 is MNHEY, CDR2 SVGAGI, per germline. The CDR3 DNA follows: TGTGCCAGCAGCCCGACCGGGACAAACACCTACGAGCAGTACTTC. It encodes CASSPTGTNTYEQYF.

V and J are TRBV28 and TRBJ1-2; the D is unclear. This CDR3 contains 12 residues. CDR1 MDHEN and CDR2 SYDVKM come from the germline V gene. V shed 6 bases and J shed 7 bases, with 12 bases lying between them. CDR3 DNA: TGTGCCAGCAGGCCAATCGGGGTTGGCTACACCTTC. Its protein product is CASRPIGVGYTF.

The chain employs TRBV5-1 and TRBJ2-6, with D uncertain. From germline, CDR1 is SGHRS and CDR2 YFSETQ. V was trimmed by 0 bases and J by 10 bases, leaving 14 bases between them. This CDR3 region has 15 residues. The CDR3 region is CASSLDVSTPNVLTF. Written as DNA, the CDR3 is TGCGCCAGCAGCTTGGACGTTTCTACCCCAAACGTCCTGACTTTC.

The J gene is TRBJ1-2, the V gene TRBV5-1, with a tentative D call TRBD1 (5 bases). V was pared by 4 bases and J by 5 bases, with 21 bases between. Germline assignment: CDR1 SGHRS and CDR2 YFSETQ. The CDR3 totals 16 residues. CDR3 amino acids: CASSPVGDHLLYGYTF. CDR3 nucleotides: TGCGCCAGCAGCCCGGTCGGGGACCACCTTCTATATGGCTACACCTTC.

The gene calls are TRBV2 and TRBJ1-3, with TRBD1 matching over 8 bases. In germline, CDR1 is SNHLY, CDR2 FYNNEI. Trimming at V came to 3 bases and at J to 1 base, leaving 2 bases not matched to a gene. This CDR3 is built from 15 residues. The CDR3 sequence: CASSDRGRSGNTIYF. The CDR3 DNA follows: TGTGCCAGCAGTGACAGGGGGCGATCTGGAAACACCATATATTTT.

J is TRBJ2-7 and V is TRBV28; 13 positions agree with TRBD2. J lost 3 bases, V lost 8 bases, and 1 base had no gene match. The CDR3 is 13 residues long. Germline V CDR1 and CDR2: MDHEN, SYDVKM. Here the CDR3 reads CASGLAGDYEQYF. In DNA form, the CDR3 reads TGTGCCAGCGGACTAGCGGGAGACTACGAGCAGTACTTC.

The genes are TRBV29-1 and TRBJ2-5; D uncertain. The germline V gene has CDR1 SQVTM and CDR2 ANQGSEA. This CDR3 has 14 residues. V was pared by 1 base and J by 1 base, with 10 bases between. The DNA of the CDR3 is TGCAGCGTTGAAGTTGAGTTTGCCCAAGAGACCCAGTACTTC. Translating it yields CSVEVEFAQETQYF. Complete variable domain (other parts from reference TRBV29-1 and TRBJ2-5): SAVISQKPSRDICQRGTSLTIQCQVDSQVTMMFWYRQQPGQSLTLIATANQGSEATYESGFVIDKFPISRPNLTFSTLTVSNMSPEDSSIYLCSVEVEFAQETQYFGPGTRLLVL.

The chain joins TRBV11-1 to TRBJ2-3; TRBD2 matches 9 bases. The CDR3 has 15 amino acids. CDR1 is SGHAT, CDR2 FQDESV, per germline (reference sequence). The trim removed 5 bases at V and 0 bases at J, leaving 3 bases unmatched. The CDR3 DNA reads TGTGCCAGCAGCAGAGGGACTAGCAGCACAGATACGCAGTATTTT. Amino acids: CASSRGTSSTDTQYF.

Remarks on this clone: Other DNA sequences in the sample encode the same CDR3. This rearrangement joins TRBV28 to TRBJ1-2, with 8 bases matching TRBD1. The CDR3 is 13 residues long. V trimming: 8 bases; J trimming: 2 bases; junction bases outside the gene matches: 4. The V gene's germline CDR1 is MDHEN and CDR2 SYDVKM. CDR3 loop: CASGQGGNYGYTF. In DNA, the CDR3 is TGTGCCAGCGGACAGGGCGGAAACTATGGCTACACCTTC.

V and J are TRBV2 and TRBJ2-2, with D uncertain. This CDR3 is built from 14 residues. Between the trimmed V and J ends, which lost 10 bases and 1 base, there was a span of 13 bases. From germline, CDR1 is SNHLY and CDR2 FYNNEI. Here the CDR3 DNA reads TGTGCCACCACCAAACTGGGGAACACCGGGGAGCTGTTTTTT. Protein: CATTKLGNTGELFF.

This sequence joins TRBV19 and TRBJ2-1, with D hard to call. V was pared by 9 bases and J by 3 bases, with 9 bases between. This CDR3 contains 12 residues. Germline-derived CDR1 and CDR2 are LNHDA and SQIVND (reference sequence). CDR3 sequence: CASSRSYNEQFF. The CDR3 nucleotides read TGTGCCAGCTCGCGAAGCTACAATGAGCAGTTCTTC. Full variable domain (remainder filled in from reference TRBV19 and TRBJ2-1): DGGITQSPKYLFRKEGQNVTLSCEQNLNHDAMYWYRQDPGQGLRLIYYSQIVNDFQKGDIAEGYSVSREKKESFPLTVTSAQKNPTAFYLCASSRSYNEQFFGPGTRLTVL.

This clone appeared a few times. The V and J genes are TRBV9 and TRBJ2-7, with D possibly being TRBD1 (6 bases). This CDR3 is built from 13 residues. The germline V and J ends were trimmed by 7 bases and 2 bases, with 13 bases remaining between them. Germline V lookup: CDR1 SGDLS, CDR2 YYNGEE. The CDR3 is CASSRDNTYEQYF. CDR3 nucleotide sequence: TGTGCCAGCTCCCGGGACAACACCTACGAGCAGTACTTC.

The gene calls are TRBV4-1 and TRBJ1-1; tentatively, D is TRBD1 (5 bases). Trimming cost V 1 base and J 6 bases, with 15 bases left between them. The germline gives CDR1 MGHRA, CDR2 YSYEKL. This CDR3 is 15 amino acids long. In DNA, the CDR3 is TGCGCCAGCAGCCAAGTTAAAGGAAGGGGCTCTGAAGCTTTCTTT. Amino acids: CASSQVKGRGSEAFF.

The genes are TRBV28 and TRBJ2-7; D perhaps matches TRBD1 (5 bases). CDR1 and CDR2 (germline): MDHEN, SYDVKM. With 4 bases removed from V and 3 bases from J, the gap between germline ends came to 13 bases. The CDR3 has 14 amino acids. Written as DNA, the CDR3 is TGTGCCAGCAGTTCTCAGGGATCGGGCTACGAGCAGTACTTC. This translates into CASSSQGSGYEQYF.

The genes are TRBV4-1 and TRBJ1-5, with D uncertain. The germline gives CDR1 MGHRA, CDR2 YSYEKL. V was cut by 0 bases and J by 1 base, with 10 bases left in between. The CDR3 length is 16 residues. DNA for the CDR3: TGCGCCAGCAGCCAAGATCAGGTGAGGAGCAATCAGCCCCAGCATTTT. Protein: CASSQDQVRSNQPQHF.